This T cell receptor (beta chain) was sequenced for a study of cytomegalovirus exposure and HLA in healthy donors. 60 Vbeta and 13 Jbeta primers were used in PCR. Sequenced by immunoSEQ multiplex PCR; TCRdb stores in-frame clones only, minus some. Here the sample spans more than 90,000 clones, roughly 77% being singletons. Study observations and caveats: A later analysis found TCR association rates differed by HLA locus, highest for DRB1 and lowest for HLA-C.

CDR1 is SGDLS, CDR2 YYNGEE, per germline. The CDR3 extends over 15 amino acids. V lost 2 bases to trimming and J lost 0 bases, with 9 bases between them. Points on this clone: Its antigen is undetermined.

The clonotype comes from a man aged 45-65 years in good health and CMV-seropositive. The J gene is TRBJ1-5, the V gene TRBV9, with a weak D call TRBD1 (5 bases). Sequencing input: PBMCs. The CDR3 nucleotides read TGTGCCAGCAGCGTTACAGGCTATAGCAATCAGCCCCAGCATTTT. Residues: CASSVTGYSNQPQHF.